This record concerns one T cell receptor (beta chain) sequence. A Seattle source enrolled patients during active infection and followed them longitudinally. The record originates from a study of blood T cell repertoires in COVID-19. Looking at the study overall: Sources were T cells, B-cell-depleted T cells, or PBMCs; the material itself was cDNA or gDNA.

Authors' processing steps: Nucleated cell number was recorded as an estimate derived from reference gene primer amplification. Assay used: immunoSEQ multiplex PCR; TCRdb lists only in-frame clones, some missing. The D gene and trimming were derived from the DNA, and the V and J assignments and clone size from that table. This table holds about 230,000 clones, 85% found once. Germline-derived CDR1 and CDR2 are MDHEN and SYDVKM. The CDR3 is made up of 15 amino acids. J gave up 4 bases and V 4 bases, and 9 bases lay outside the gene matches. Sequenced input: peripheral blood. The TCR sequence derives from a man aged 45-65 years with COVID-19, enrolled during active disease. The chain employs TRBV28 and TRBJ2-7; 8 bases align to TRBD1. This CDR3 reads CASSSRTGITYEQYF. The CDR3 DNA reads as TGTGCCAGCAGTTCTCGGACAGGGATAACGTACGAGCAGTACTTC.